This T cell receptor (beta chain) was observed in a study of beta chain features in type 1 diabetes. Study conclusions and caveats: The study left unresolved whether HLA type influences TCRB rearrangement.

Sequencing targeted expressed TCRB transcripts, as all isolated RNA had been reverse transcribed. The table came from immunoSEQ multiplex PCR; TCRdb's copy has only in-frame clones and leaves some out. This sample has roughly 370,000 clones, with roughly 13% found just once. This clone came up many times. What it binds is unknown. The CDR3 loop spans 13 amino acids. V was clipped by 3 bases and J by 1 base, with 5 bases between them. CDR1 and CDR2 from the germline V gene are SGHNT and YYREEE (reference sequence). Sequencing was carried out using naive CD4+ T cells from blood. The receptor was derived from a man aged 30-40 years in good health. The V gene is TRBV5-4, the J gene TRBJ1-3; D is unresolved. The CDR3 coding sequence is TGTGCCAGCAGCTCTAGTTCTGGAAACACCATATATTTT. Translation gives CASSSSSGNTIYF.